These 10 T cell receptor beta chains came from one sample sequenced in a study of blood T cell repertoires in COVID-19. This table comes from immunoSEQ multiplex PCR, and its TCRdb copy is limited to in-frame clones, with some not included. This sample yields 81,000 or so clones, of which 85% are seen a single time; approximately 12% belongs to the top ten. Sequencing input: peripheral blood. The receptors originated from a woman aged 70 to 79 with active or convalescent COVID-19.

The V call is TRBV7-2, the J call TRBJ1-2; a possible D gene is TRBD1 (6 bases). The CDR3 runs to 11 residues. Looked up from germline, CDR1 is SGHTA and CDR2 is FQGNSA. Trimming left V 4 bases short and J 10 bases short, with 10 bases between. The CDR3 DNA reads as TGTGCCAGCAGCTCAACAGGGCCCTACACCTTC. It specifies CASSSTGPYTF.

The chain has TRBV5-1 and TRBJ2-5; 8 positions match TRBD2. CDR1 is SGHRS, CDR2 YFSETQ, per germline. After removal of 7 bases from V and 5 bases from J, the junction contained 19 bases not matched to a gene. This CDR3 has 17 amino acids. The CDR3 DNA reads as TGCGCCAGCCAGTATACCCACGGGCGGGGGGCCTCGGAGACCCAGTACTTC. It yields the protein CASQYTHGRGASETQYF.

The V and J genes are TRBV28 and TRBJ1-3; 7 nucleotides align to TRBD1. Trimming removed 3 bases from V and 0 bases from J; junction bases left unmatched: 5. Germline CDR1 is MDHEN and CDR2 is SYDVKM. This CDR3 contains 16 residues. The CDR3 spells CASSFEGTDSGNTIYF. In nucleotides, the CDR3 is TGTGCCAGCAGTTTTGAGGGGACAGACTCTGGAAACACCATATATTTT.

The V and J genes are TRBV3-1 (or the pseudogene TRBV3-2) and TRBJ2-3; 7 nucleotides align to TRBD1. The CDR3 totals 15 residues. The junction had 9 bases not matched to a gene; V was cut back by 4 bases and J by 5 bases. Germline V gene lookup returns CDR1 LGHDT and CDR2 YNNKEL (reference sequence). This chain's CDR3 is CASSRDRAMGDTQYF. CDR3 nucleotide sequence: TGTGCCAGCAGCCGAGACAGGGCTATGGGAGATACGCAGTATTTT.

This clone was counted a few times. This sequence joins TRBV3-1 (or the pseudogene TRBV3-2) and TRBJ1-6; no firm D call. Germline V gives CDR1 LGHDT, CDR2 YNNKEL (reference sequence). V shed 1 base and J shed 8 bases, with 15 bases lying between them. The length of the CDR3 is 16 residues. CDR3 region: CASSQGLGSRDSPLHF. The CDR3 region has the DNA TGTGCCAGCAGCCAAGGTTTGGGTTCGAGGGATTCACCCCTCCACTTT.

With regard to this clone: One junction end does not reproduce the germline sequence, and a read error may be involved. The rearrangement joins TRBV7-2 to TRBJ2-2; 12 bases agree with TRBD2. The germline CDR1 and CDR2 sequences are SGHTA and FQGNSA. This CDR3 contains 16 residues. CDR3 sequence reads: CASSLAGGPYTGELFF. The DNA of the CDR3 is TGTGCCAGCAGCCTAGCGGGGGGGCCGTACACCGGGGAGCTGTTTTTT.

The chain uses TRBV5-4 and TRBJ2-5; 11 nucleotides match TRBD1. Germline CDR1 SGHNT, CDR2 YYREEE (reference sequence). The V and J ends lost 4 bases and 1 base, in that order; junction bases with no gene match: 3. This CDR3 is 15 amino acids long. The CDR3 region is CASSPGQGGQETQYF. The CDR3 region has the DNA TGTGCCAGCAGCCCGGGACAGGGGGGCCAAGAGACCCAGTACTTC.

The gene calls are TRBV18 and TRBJ2-1; the D gene is possibly TRBD1 (5 bases). This CDR3 region has 13 residues. Per germline, CDR1 KGHSH and CDR2 LQKENI. V was cut by 5 bases and J by 4 bases, with 9 bases left in between. The CDR3 bases are TGTGCCAGCTCAGGGCAGGGATACAATGAGCAGTTCTTC. Translation: CASSGQGYNEQFF.

The genes are TRBV2 and TRBJ2-1; tentatively, D is TRBD2 (5 bases). Trimming stripped 5 bases from V and 8 bases from J, with 13 bases between. The CDR3 length is 13 residues. Germline V gives CDR1 SNHLY, CDR2 FYNNEI. CDR3 loop: CASSTLGLDEQFF. CDR3 DNA sequence: TGTGCCAGCAGTACACTAGGTTTGGATGAGCAGTTCTTC. Full variable domain (remainder filled in from reference TRBV2 and TRBJ2-1): EPEVTQTPSHQVTQMGQEVILRCVPISNHLYFYWYRQILGQKVEFLVSFYNNEISEKSEIFDDQFSVERPDGSNFTLKIRSTKLEDSAMYFCASSTLGLDEQFFGPGTRLTVL.

J is TRBJ1-6 and V is TRBV19; D is perhaps TRBD1 (5 bases). The germline CDR1 and CDR2 sequences are LNHDA and SQIVND (reference sequence). The CDR3 runs 16 residues. V gave up 5 bases and J gave up 0 bases, with 11 bases separating them. CDR3 amino acids: CASSVTASSYNSPLHF. The DNA of the CDR3 is TGTGCCAGTAGTGTGACAGCTAGCTCCTATAATTCACCCCTCCACTTT.